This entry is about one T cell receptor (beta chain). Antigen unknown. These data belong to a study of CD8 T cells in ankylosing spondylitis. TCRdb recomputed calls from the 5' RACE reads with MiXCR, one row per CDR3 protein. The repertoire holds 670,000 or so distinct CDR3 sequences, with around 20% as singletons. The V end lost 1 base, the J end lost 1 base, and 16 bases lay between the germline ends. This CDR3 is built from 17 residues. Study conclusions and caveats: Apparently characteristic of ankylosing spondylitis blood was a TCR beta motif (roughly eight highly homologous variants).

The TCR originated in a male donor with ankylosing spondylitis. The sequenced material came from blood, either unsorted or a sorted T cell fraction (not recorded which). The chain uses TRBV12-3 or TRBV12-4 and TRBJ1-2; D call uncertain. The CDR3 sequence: CASSLGRLSDLNYGYTF. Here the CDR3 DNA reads TGTGCCAGCAGTTTAGGGAGGTTGTCCGACCTTAACTATGGCTACACCTTC.